The rows below give T cell receptor beta chains drawn from one sample of a study of blood T cell repertoires in COVID-19. Sequenced by immunoSEQ multiplex PCR; TCRdb stores in-frame clones only, minus some. The data contain 60,000 or so clones, around 90% of them singletons. The specimen was peripheral blood. These receptors all stem from a man aged 55 to 70 with active COVID-19. Both conserved end residues are part of each CDR3. The D gene is left open where the match is weak. Part of the rows lack a size; the others show once, few, many or a class for expanded clones.

V gene: TRBV5-5
J gene: TRBJ2-5
D gene: TRBD1
clone size: NA
CDR3 DNA: TGTGCCAGCAGCTTGGTGGGACAGGGAATCCAAGAGACCCAGTACTTC
CDR3 protein: CASSLVGQGIQETQYF

V gene: TRBV7-9
J gene: TRBJ2-5
D gene: TRBD1
clone size: NA
CDR3 DNA: TGTGCCAGCAGCAAATTAGACAGGGAAGCTCAAGAGACCCAGTACTTC
CDR3 protein: CASSKLDREAQETQYF

V gene: TRBV15
J gene: TRBJ1-6
D gene: TRBD1
clone size: NA
CDR3 DNA: TGTGCCACCAGCGGATACAGGGGTGGTTCACCCCTCCACTTT
CDR3 protein: CATSGYRGGSPLHF

V gene: TRBV29-1
J gene: TRBJ2-2
D gene: NA
clone size: NA
CDR3 DNA: TGCAGCGCCTCGACCGGGGGTTTTCTCGGGGAGCTGTTTTTT
CDR3 protein: CSASTGGFLGELFF

V gene: TRBV2
J gene: TRBJ2-1
D gene: TRBD2
clone size: NA
CDR3 DNA: TGTGCCAGCAGAGACCTCCGCAGCGGGGGGTACAATGAGCAGTTCTTC
CDR3 protein: CASRDLRSGGYNEQFF

V gene: TRBV11-3
J gene: TRBJ2-2
D gene: NA
clone size: NA
CDR3 DNA: TGTGCCAGCAGCCCCCGAGGGAGGTCCGGGGAGCTGTTTTTT
CDR3 protein: CASSPRGRSGELFF

V gene: TRBV7-9
J gene: TRBJ2-5
D gene: TRBD2
clone size: NA
CDR3 DNA: TGTGCCAGCAGCTTAGTGCTAGCGGGGGGGGAAGAGACCCAGTACTTC
CDR3 protein: CASSLVLAGGEETQYF

V gene: TRBV19
J gene: TRBJ1-1
D gene: NA
clone size: NA
CDR3 DNA: TGTGCCAGTACCCAAGATGCGGGGACTGAAGCTTTCTTT
CDR3 protein: CASTQDAGTEAFF

V gene: TRBV27
J gene: TRBJ2-5
D gene: TRBD2
clone size: NA
CDR3 DNA: TGTGCCAGCAGATTTCTCTCCGGGGGGGAGACCCAGTACTTC
CDR3 protein: CASRFLSGGETQYF

V gene: TRBV5-1
J gene: TRBJ2-2
D gene: TRBD1
clone size: NA
CDR3 DNA: TGCGCCAGCAGCTTGGCAGGGGGTACCGGGGAGCTGTTTTTT
CDR3 protein: CASSLAGGTGELFF

V gene: TRBV5-1
J gene: TRBJ2-5
D gene: NA
clone size: NA
CDR3 DNA: TGCGCCAGCAGCTTGGATCCGAGTCAAGAGACCCAGTACTTC
CDR3 protein: CASSLDPSQETQYF

V gene: TRBV15
J gene: TRBJ2-7
D gene: TRBD1
clone size: NA
CDR3 DNA: TGTGCCACCAGCAGAGGACCGGGACAGGGAAACGAGCAGTACTTC
CDR3 protein: CATSRGPGQGNEQYF

V gene: TRBV28
J gene: TRBJ2-7
D gene: NA
clone size: NA
CDR3 DNA: TGTGCCAGCAGCGCCTGGGGGGGCCGGTCCTACGAGCAGTACTTC
CDR3 protein: CASSAWGGRSYEQYF

V gene: TRBV29-1
J gene: TRBJ2-1
D gene: TRBD2
clone size: NA
CDR3 DNA: TGCAGCGTTCGGCCTAGCGGGGGCGCCGAGCAGTTCTTC
CDR3 protein: CSVRPSGGAEQFF

V gene: TRBV5-6
J gene: TRBJ2-4
D gene: TRBD1
clone size: NA
CDR3 DNA: TGTGCCAGCAGCCCGGGACAGATAGCCAAAAACATTCAGTACTTC
CDR3 protein: CASSPGQIAKNIQYF

V gene: TRBV29-1
J gene: TRBJ2-7
D gene: NA
clone size: NA
CDR3 DNA: TGCAGCATCCTGAGAGGCAACGAGCAGTACTTC
CDR3 protein: CSILRGNEQYF

V gene: TRBV7-9
J gene: TRBJ1-4
D gene: NA
clone size: NA
CDR3 DNA: TGTGCCAGCAGCTTAGCCCCGAGTTATGAAAAACTGTTTTTT
CDR3 protein: CASSLAPSYEKLFF

V gene: TRBV5-1
J gene: TRBJ1-1
D gene: TRBD1
clone size: NA
CDR3 DNA: TGCGCCAGCAGCTTGAGCCAGGGGGCCTTTGAAGCTTTCTTT
CDR3 protein: CASSLSQGAFEAFF

V gene: TRBV6-6
J gene: TRBJ2-2
D gene: NA
clone size: NA
CDR3 DNA: TGTGCCAGCAGGTTAAGGGGCAGGTCCGGGGAGCTGTTTTTT
CDR3 protein: CASRLRGRSGELFF

V gene: TRBV6-2/TRBV6-3
J gene: TRBJ2-7
D gene: TRBD2
clone size: once
CDR3 DNA: TGTGCCAGCAGTTACCCAGCGGGGGCCTACGAGCAGTACTTC
CDR3 protein: CASSYPAGAYEQYF

V gene: TRBV28
J gene: TRBJ1-1
D gene: TRBD1
clone size: NA
CDR3 DNA: TGTGCCAGCTTGCATCGGACAGGTTTATGGACTGAAGCTTTCTTT
CDR3 protein: CASLHRTGLWTEAFF

V gene: TRBV27
J gene: TRBJ2-7
D gene: TRBD2
clone size: NA
CDR3 DNA: TGTGCCACCCGGTTTTTGGTAGCGGGTAACTACGAGCAGTACTTC
CDR3 protein: CATRFLVAGNYEQYF

V gene: TRBV6-6
J gene: TRBJ1-3
D gene: TRBD1
clone size: NA
CDR3 DNA: TGTGCCAGCATACGAAGTCAGGGGGCTGGAAACACCATATATTTT
CDR3 protein: CASIRSQGAGNTIYF

V gene: TRBV7-3
J gene: TRBJ2-3
D gene: NA
clone size: NA
CDR3 DNA: TGTGCCAGCAGCTCCAACACAGATACGCAGTATTTT
CDR3 protein: CASSSNTDTQYF

V gene: TRBV7-2
J gene: TRBJ1-2
D gene: TRBD1
clone size: NA
CDR3 DNA: TGTGCCAGCAGCTTATCTACCGGACAGGCCTATGGCTACACCTTC
CDR3 protein: CASSLSTGQAYGYTF

V gene: TRBV24-1
J gene: TRBJ2-3
D gene: NA
clone size: NA
CDR3 DNA: TGTGCCACCAGTGATTCCCCGAGGGGGACAGATACGCAGTATTTT
CDR3 protein: CATSDSPRGTDTQYF

V gene: TRBV19
J gene: TRBJ2-1
D gene: TRBD2
clone size: once
CDR3 DNA: TGTGCCAGTAGAGCGACTAGCGGGGGACAGGTGCAGTTCTTC
CDR3 protein: CASRATSGGQVQFF

V gene: TRBV5-1
J gene: TRBJ1-5
D gene: TRBD1
clone size: once
CDR3 DNA: TGCGCCAGCAGCATCGGGACAGATAGCAATCAGCCCCAGCATTTT
CDR3 protein: CASSIGTDSNQPQHF

V gene: TRBV28
J gene: TRBJ2-7
D gene: NA
clone size: NA
CDR3 DNA: TGTGCCACACAAACTACACCCGGGTACGAGCAGTACTTC
CDR3 protein: CATQTTPGYEQYF

V gene: TRBV18
J gene: TRBJ2-5
D gene: NA
clone size: NA
CDR3 DNA: TGTGCCAGCTCACCTAGAGTACAAGAGACCCAGTACTTC
CDR3 protein: CASSPRVQETQYF

V gene: TRBV24-1
J gene: TRBJ1-1
D gene: TRBD1
clone size: NA
CDR3 DNA: TGTGCCACCAGTGATTTGCAGGGAGACAGGGGGGATGATACTGAAGCTTTCTTT
CDR3 protein: CATSDLQGDRGDDTEAFF